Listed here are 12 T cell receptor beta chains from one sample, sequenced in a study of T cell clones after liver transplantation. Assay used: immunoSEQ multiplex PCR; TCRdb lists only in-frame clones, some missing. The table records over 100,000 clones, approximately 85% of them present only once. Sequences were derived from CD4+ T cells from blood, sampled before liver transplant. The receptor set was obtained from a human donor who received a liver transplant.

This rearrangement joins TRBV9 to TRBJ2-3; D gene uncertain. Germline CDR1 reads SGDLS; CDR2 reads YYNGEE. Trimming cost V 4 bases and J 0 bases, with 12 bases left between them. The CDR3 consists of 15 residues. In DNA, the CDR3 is TGTGCCAGCAGCCTCTCCACGGGTAGCACAGATACGCAGTATTTT. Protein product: CASSLSTGSTDTQYF. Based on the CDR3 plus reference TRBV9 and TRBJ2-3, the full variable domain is DSGVTQTPKHLITATGQRVTLRCSPRSGDLSVYWYQQSLDQGLQFLIQYYNGEERAKGNILERFSAQQFPDLHSELNLSSLELGDSALYFCASSLSTGSTDTQYFGPGTRLTVL.

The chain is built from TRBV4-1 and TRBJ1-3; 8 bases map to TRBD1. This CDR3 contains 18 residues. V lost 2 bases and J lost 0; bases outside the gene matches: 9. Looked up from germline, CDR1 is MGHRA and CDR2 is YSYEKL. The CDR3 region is CASSQSPTGASSGNTIYF. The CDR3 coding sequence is TGCGCCAGCAGCCAATCTCCGACAGGGGCAAGCTCTGGAAACACCATATATTTT.

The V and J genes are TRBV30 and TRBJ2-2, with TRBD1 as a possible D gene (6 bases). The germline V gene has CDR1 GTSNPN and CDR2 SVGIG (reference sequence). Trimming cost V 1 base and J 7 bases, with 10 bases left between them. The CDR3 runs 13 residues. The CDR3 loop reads CAWSDRADGELFF. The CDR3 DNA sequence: TGTGCCTGGAGTGACAGGGCTGACGGGGAGCTGTTTTTT. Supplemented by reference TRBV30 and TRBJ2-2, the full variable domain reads SQTIHQWPATLVQPVGSPLSLECTVEGTSNPNLYWYRQAAGRGLQLLFYSVGIGQISSEVPQNLSASRPQDRQFILSSKKLLLSDSGFYLCAWSDRADGELFFGEGSRLTVL.

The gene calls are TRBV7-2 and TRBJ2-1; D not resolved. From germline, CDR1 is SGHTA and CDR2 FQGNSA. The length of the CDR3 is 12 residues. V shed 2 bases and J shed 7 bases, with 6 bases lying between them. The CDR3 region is CASSLTLNEQFF. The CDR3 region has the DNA TGTGCCAGCAGCTTAACTCTAAATGAGCAGTTCTTC.

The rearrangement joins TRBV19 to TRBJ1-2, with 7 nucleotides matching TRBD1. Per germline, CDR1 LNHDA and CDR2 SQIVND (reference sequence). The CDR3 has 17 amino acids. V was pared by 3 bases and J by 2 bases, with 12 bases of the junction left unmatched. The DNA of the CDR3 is TGTGCCAGTAGTATCCACGGGGAGGGGGCGAGAAACTATGGCTACACCTTC. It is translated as CASSIHGEGARNYGYTF.

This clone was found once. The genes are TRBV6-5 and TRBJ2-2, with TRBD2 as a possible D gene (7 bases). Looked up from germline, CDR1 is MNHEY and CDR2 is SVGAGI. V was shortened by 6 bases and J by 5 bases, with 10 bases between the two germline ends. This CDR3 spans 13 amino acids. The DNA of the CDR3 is TGTGCCAGCAGGAAGGGGGGGACCGGGGAGCTGTTTTTT. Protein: CASRKGGTGELFF.

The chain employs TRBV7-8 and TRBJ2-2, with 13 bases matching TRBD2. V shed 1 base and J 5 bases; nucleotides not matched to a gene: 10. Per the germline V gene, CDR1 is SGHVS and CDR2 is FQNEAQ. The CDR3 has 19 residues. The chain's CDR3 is CASSLVRTSGSYGTGELFF. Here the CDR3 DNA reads TGTGCCAGCAGCTTAGTACGGACTAGCGGGAGCTACGGAACCGGGGAGCTGTTTTTT.

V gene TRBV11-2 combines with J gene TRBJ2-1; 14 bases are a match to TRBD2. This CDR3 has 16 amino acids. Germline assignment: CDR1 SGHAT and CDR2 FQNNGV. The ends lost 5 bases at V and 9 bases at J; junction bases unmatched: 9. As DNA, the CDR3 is TGTGCCAGCAGCACCGGACTAGCGGGGGGCGTCGGTGAGCAGTTCTTC. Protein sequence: CASSTGLAGGVGEQFF.

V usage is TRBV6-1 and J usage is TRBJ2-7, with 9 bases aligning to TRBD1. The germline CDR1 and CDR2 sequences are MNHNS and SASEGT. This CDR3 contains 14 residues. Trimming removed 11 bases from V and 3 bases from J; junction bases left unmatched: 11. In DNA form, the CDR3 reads TGTGCCTGTCTAGCCGGGACAGGGTTCTACGAGCAGTACTTC. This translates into CACLAGTGFYEQYF.

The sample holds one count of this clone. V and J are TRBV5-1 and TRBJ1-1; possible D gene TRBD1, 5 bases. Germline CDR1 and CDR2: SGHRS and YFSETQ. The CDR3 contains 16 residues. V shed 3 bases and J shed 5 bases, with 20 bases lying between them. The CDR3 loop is CASSSTRDGWGTEAFF. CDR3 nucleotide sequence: TGCGCCAGCAGCTCAACCCGGGACGGATGGGGAACTGAAGCTTTCTTT.

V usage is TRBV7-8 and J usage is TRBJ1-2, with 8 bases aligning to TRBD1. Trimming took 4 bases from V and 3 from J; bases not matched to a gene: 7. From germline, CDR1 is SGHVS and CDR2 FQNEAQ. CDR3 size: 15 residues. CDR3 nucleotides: TGTGCCAGCAGCTCCCCCGGGACAGGTCACTATGGCTACACCTTC. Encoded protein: CASSSPGTGHYGYTF. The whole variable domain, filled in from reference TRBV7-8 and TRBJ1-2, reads GAGVSQSPRYKVAKRGQDVALRCDPISGHVSLFWYQQALGQGPEFLTYFQNEAQLDKSGLPSDRFFAERPEGSVSTLKIQRTQQEDSAVYLCASSSPGTGHYGYTFGSGTRLTVV.

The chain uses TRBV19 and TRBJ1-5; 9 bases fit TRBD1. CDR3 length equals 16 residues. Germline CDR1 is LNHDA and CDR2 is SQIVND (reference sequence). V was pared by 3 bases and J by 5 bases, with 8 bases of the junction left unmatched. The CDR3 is CASSMTGTGRDQPQHF. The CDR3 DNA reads TGTGCCAGTAGTATGACCGGGACAGGGAGGGATCAGCCCCAGCATTTT.